These 11 T cell receptor beta chains came from one sample sequenced in a study of Graves' ophthalmopathy and Graves' hyperthyroidism (dated by TCRdb to about 2018). Reads for this sample came from an Illumina HiSeq 2000. For repertoire sequencing, TCR beta CDR3 regions were amplified from RNA transcripts. The first round of RT-PCR was done with HTBI primers and the Qiagen OneStep RT-PCR kit, and was followed by a second round of multiplex PCR, then size selection and purification. Clones were called with MiXCR by TCRdb after fastp trimmed the public reads at Q25, and only in-frame beta chains were retained. Each CDR3 protein gets just one entry, which takes the most common genes and DNA from the rows behind it. In all, the sample holds about 210,000 distinct CDR3 sequences, and about 32% of those were seen once. The ten most abundant clones make up about 9.3% of the sample. Sequencing input: peripheral blood. The source of these receptors is a man aged 50 to 60 with Graves' ophthalmopathy. Donor details come from another sample of the same person, matched by shared clones.

As for this clonotype: Since a much larger clone is just one base distant, this may be a read error. In nucleotides, the CDR3 is TGTGCCAGCAGTTTAGGCGAGACGGGAATCAAAAACATTCAGTACTTC. It encodes CASSLGETGIKNIQYF. V usage is TRBV28 and J usage is TRBJ2-4, with D maybe TRBD2 (5 bases). The CDR3 runs 16 residues. The germline V gene encodes CDR1 MDHEN and CDR2 SYDVKM. V was pared by 2 bases and J by 3 bases, with 14 bases between. Full variable domain (rest looked up from reference TRBV28 and TRBJ2-4): DVKVTQSSRYLVKRTGEKVFLECVQDMDHENMFWYRQDPGLGLRLIYFSYDVKMKEKGDIPEGYSVSREKKERFSLILESASTNQTSMYLCASSLGETGIKNIQYFGAGTRLSVL.

This clonotype has a count of ten or more. This chain connects TRBV27 to TRBJ2-7, with 14 positions matching TRBD2. CDR1 MNHEY and CDR2 SMNVEV come from the germline V gene (reference sequence). The CDR3 totals 14 residues. J was trimmed by 4 bases and V by 6 bases; bases with no gene match: 2. CDR3 bases: TGTGCCAGCAGGACTAGCGGGAGGGGGTACGAGCAGTACTTC. Translating it yields CASRTSGRGYEQYF.

This clonotype was counted once. The rearrangement joins TRBV20-1 to TRBJ2-7, with 8 nucleotides matching TRBD1. Germline values: CDR1 DFQATT, CDR2 SNEGSKA (reference sequence). CDR3 size: 13 residues. V trimming: 3 bases; J trimming: 1 base; junction bases outside the gene matches: 2. In DNA form, the CDR3 reads TGCAGTGCTAGTCGGGACAGGTCCTACGAGCAGTACTTC. It translates to CSASRDRSYEQYF.

This clonotype was counted ten times or more. The chain has TRBV7-2 and TRBJ2-7; 8 bases match TRBD1. This CDR3 contains 14 residues. Trimming took 6 bases from V and 2 from J; bases not matched to a gene: 6. CDR1 is SGHTA, CDR2 FQGNSA, per germline. The CDR3 loop reads CASSTQGATYEQYF. The CDR3 DNA reads as TGTGCCAGCAGTACGCAGGGGGCTACCTACGAGCAGTACTTC.

This clonotype was seen ten or more times. V is TRBV6-1 and J is TRBJ2-5, with D possibly being TRBD2 (7 bases). The CDR3 covers 16 residues. Trimming cost V 1 base and J 1 base, with 13 bases left between them. The V gene's germline CDR1 is MNHNS and CDR2 SASEGT. The CDR3 region has the DNA TGTGCCAGCAGTGAAGAGGCGGGGGCGGTCCAAGAGACCCAGTACTTC. This translates into CASSEEAGAVQETQYF.

At least ten counts were recorded for this clonotype. This chain connects TRBV19 to TRBJ2-7; 9 nucleotides align to TRBD1. CDR1 and CDR2 from the germline V gene are LNHDA and SQIVND (reference sequence). The CDR3 spans 16 residues. V was pared by 1 base and J by 2 bases, with 6 bases of the junction left unmatched. CDR3 bases: TGTGCCAGTAGTATAGCCTGGACAGGGGCACCCTACGAGCAGTACTTC. This sequence encodes CASSIAWTGAPYEQYF. The whole variable domain, filled in from reference TRBV19 and TRBJ2-7, reads DGGITQSPKYLFRKEGQNVTLSCEQNLNHDAMYWYRQDPGQGLRLIYYSQIVNDFQKGDIAEGYSVSREKKESFPLTVTSAQKNPTAFYLCASSIAWTGAPYEQYFGPGTRLTVT.

Many counts were recorded for this clonotype. The chain combines TRBV29-1 with TRBJ1-2; D not resolved. Trimming left V 0 bases short and J 8 bases short, with 1 base between. The V gene's germline CDR1 is SQVTM and CDR2 ANQGSEA. The CDR3 is made up of 9 amino acids. The CDR3 nucleotides are TGCAGCGTTGAAGAGGGCTACACCTTC. This gives the protein CSVEEGYTF.

The chain links TRBV28 to TRBJ1-5; 10 bases fit TRBD1. Germline loops: CDR1 MDHEN, CDR2 SYDVKM. This CDR3 is built from 16 residues. V lost 2 bases and J lost 5; bases outside the gene matches: 6. CDR3 protein: CASSLTGTGVDQPQHF. The CDR3 DNA sequence: TGTGCCAGCAGTTTAACCGGGACAGGGGTGGATCAGCCCCAGCATTTT.

This clonotype was seen a handful of times. V and J are TRBV12-3 or TRBV12-4 and TRBJ2-7, with 11 bases fitting TRBD2. The CDR3 totals 16 residues. V was pared by 2 bases and J by 5 bases, with 8 bases of the junction left unmatched. CDR3 protein: CASSLTGTSGSHEQYF. Here the CDR3 DNA reads TGTGCCAGCAGTTTAACGGGAACTAGCGGGAGTCACGAGCAGTACTTC.

This clonotype was seen ten or more times. V usage is TRBV15 and J usage is TRBJ2-1; D tentatively reads TRBD1 or TRBD2 (5 bases each). V was pared by 1 base and J by 7 bases, with 14 bases between. CDR3 length: 15 amino acids. The germline gives CDR1 LNHNV, CDR2 YYDKDF (reference sequence). The CDR3 DNA follows: TGTGCCACCAGCAGAGCGGGACGAGGTATTAATGAGCAGTTCTTC. It yields the protein CATSRAGRGINEQFF.

The chain has TRBV20-1 and TRBJ1-1, with D possibly being TRBD1 (5 bases). Germline V gene lookup returns CDR1 DFQATT and CDR2 SNEGSKA (reference sequence). V lost 6 bases and J 6 bases, leaving 11 bases between the germline ends. The CDR3 contains 11 residues. In DNA form, the CDR3 reads TGCAGTGCCGACTCGGGGCCTGAAGCTTTCTTT. This codes for CSADSGPEAFF.